This T cell receptor (beta chain) came from a study of blood T cell repertoires in COVID-19. Overall study: The origin of the acute and convalescent COVID-19 samples was the United States, Italy and Spain.

Original handling: Reference gene primer amplification yielded estimated nucleated cell counts. This table comes from immunoSEQ multiplex PCR, and its TCRdb copy is limited to in-frame clones, with some not included. V and J calls and clone size come straight from that table; D and trimming were deduced from the DNA. Altogether about 390,000 clones are present, around 87% being singletons, with the ten largest covering approximately 2.5%. Seattle's cohort entered during active infection and was followed longitudinally. The CDR3 is 16 residues long. Germline V gives CDR1 SGHRS, CDR2 YFSETQ. The V and J ends lost 7 bases and 1 base respectively, with 20 bases between them.

Sequences were obtained from peripheral blood. The chain uses TRBV5-1 and TRBJ1-2, with D possibly matching TRBD1 (5 bases). The sequence was obtained from a woman aged 55-70 years with COVID-19, enrolled during active disease. CDR3 sequence (DNA): TGCGCCAGCCAAGTAGGCGCACAGGTCCGTAACTATGGCTACACCTTC. As protein: CASQVGAQVRNYGYTF. Based on the CDR3 plus reference TRBV5-1 and TRBJ1-2, the full variable domain is KAGVTQTPRYLIKTRGQQVTLSCSPISGHRSVSWYQQTPGQGLQFLFEYFSETQRNKGNFPGRFSGRQFSNSRSEMNVSTLELGDSALYLCASQVGAQVRNYGYTFGSGTRLTVV.